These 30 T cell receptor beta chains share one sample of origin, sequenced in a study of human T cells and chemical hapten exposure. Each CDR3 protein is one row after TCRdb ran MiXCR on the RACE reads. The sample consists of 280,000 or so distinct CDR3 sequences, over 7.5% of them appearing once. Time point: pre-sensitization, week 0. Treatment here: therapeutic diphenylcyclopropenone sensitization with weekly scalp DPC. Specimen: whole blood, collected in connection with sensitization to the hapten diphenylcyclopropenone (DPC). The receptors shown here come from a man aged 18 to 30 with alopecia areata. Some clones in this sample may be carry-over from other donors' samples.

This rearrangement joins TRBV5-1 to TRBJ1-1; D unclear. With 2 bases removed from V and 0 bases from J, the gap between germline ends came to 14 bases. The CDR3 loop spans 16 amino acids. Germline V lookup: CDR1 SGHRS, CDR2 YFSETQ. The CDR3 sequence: CASSLTRGGLNTEAFF. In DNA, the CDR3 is TGCGCCAGCAGCTTAACACGTGGCGGGCTGAACACTGAAGCTTTCTTT. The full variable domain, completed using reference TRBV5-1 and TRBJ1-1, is KAGVTQTPRYLIKTRGQQVTLSCSPISGHRSVSWYQQTPGQGLQFLFEYFSETQRNKGNFPGRFSGRQFSNSRSEMNVSTLELGDSALYLCASSLTRGGLNTEAFFGQGTRLTVV.

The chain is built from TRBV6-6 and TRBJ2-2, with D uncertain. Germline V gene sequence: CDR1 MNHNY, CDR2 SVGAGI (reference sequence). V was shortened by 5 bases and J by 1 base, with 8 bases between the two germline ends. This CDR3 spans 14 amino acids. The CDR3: CASSTTQNTGELFF. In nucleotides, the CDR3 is TGTGCCAGCAGTACGACTCAGAACACCGGGGAGCTGTTTTTT.

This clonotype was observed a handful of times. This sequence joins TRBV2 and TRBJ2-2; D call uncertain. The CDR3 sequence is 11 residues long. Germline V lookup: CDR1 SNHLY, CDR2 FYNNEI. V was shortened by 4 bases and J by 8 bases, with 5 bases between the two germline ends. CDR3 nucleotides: TGTGCCAGCAGTGTCGCAGGGGAGCTGTTTTTT. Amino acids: CASSVAGELFF.

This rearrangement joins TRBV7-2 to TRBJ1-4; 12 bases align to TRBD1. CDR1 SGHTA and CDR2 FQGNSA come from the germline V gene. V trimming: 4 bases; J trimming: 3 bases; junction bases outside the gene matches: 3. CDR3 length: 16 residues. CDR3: CASSWGQGAANEKLFF. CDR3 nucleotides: TGTGCCAGCAGCTGGGGACAGGGGGCAGCTAATGAAAAACTGTTTTTT.

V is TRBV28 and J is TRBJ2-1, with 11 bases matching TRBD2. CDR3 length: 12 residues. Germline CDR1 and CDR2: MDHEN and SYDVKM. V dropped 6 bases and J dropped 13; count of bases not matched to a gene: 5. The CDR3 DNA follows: TGTGCCAGCAGCCCCCGACTAGCGGGACAGTTCTTC. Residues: CASSPRLAGQFF.

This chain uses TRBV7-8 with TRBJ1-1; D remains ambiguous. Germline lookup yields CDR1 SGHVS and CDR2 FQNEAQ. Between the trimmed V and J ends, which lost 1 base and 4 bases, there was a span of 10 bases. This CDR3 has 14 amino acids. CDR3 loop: CASSLGGPGTEAFF. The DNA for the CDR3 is TGTGCCAGCAGCTTAGGTGGGCCGGGCACTGAAGCTTTCTTT.

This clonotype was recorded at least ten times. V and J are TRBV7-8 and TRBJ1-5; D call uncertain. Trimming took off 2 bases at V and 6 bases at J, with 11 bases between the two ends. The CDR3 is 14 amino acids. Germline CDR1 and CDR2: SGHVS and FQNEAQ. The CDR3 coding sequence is TGTGCCAGCAGCTTAAGAGGTCAACGTCAGCCCCAGCATTTT. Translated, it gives CASSLRGQRQPQHF. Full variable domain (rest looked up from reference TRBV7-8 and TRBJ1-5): GAGVSQSPRYKVAKRGQDVALRCDPISGHVSLFWYQQALGQGPEFLTYFQNEAQLDKSGLPSDRFFAERPEGSVSTLKIQRTQQEDSAVYLCASSLRGQRQPQHFGDGTRLSIL.

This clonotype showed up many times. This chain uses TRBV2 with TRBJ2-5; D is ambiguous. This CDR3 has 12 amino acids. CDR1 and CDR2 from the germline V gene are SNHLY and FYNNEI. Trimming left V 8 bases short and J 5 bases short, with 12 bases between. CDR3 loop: CASRGFGETQYF. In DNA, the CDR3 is TGTGCCAGCCGAGGTTTTGGGGAGACCCAGTACTTC.

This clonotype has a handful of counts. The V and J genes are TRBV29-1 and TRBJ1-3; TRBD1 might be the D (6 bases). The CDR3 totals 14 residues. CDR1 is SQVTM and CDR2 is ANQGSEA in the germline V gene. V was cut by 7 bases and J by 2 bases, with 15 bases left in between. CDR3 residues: CSAGKGEAGNTIYF. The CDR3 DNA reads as TGCAGCGCCGGGAAGGGGGAGGCTGGAAACACCATATATTTT.

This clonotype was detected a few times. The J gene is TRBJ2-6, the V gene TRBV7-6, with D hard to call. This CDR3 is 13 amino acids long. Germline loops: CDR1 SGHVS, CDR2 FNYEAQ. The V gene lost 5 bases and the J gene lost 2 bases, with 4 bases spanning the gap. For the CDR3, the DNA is TGTGCCAGCAGCCCCGCTGGGGCCAACGTCCTGACTTTC. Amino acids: CASSPAGANVLTF. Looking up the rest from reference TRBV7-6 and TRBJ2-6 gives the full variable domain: GAGVSQSPRYKVTKRGQDVALRCDPISGHVSLYWYRQALGQGPEFLTYFNYEAQQDKSGLPNDRFSAERPEGSISTLTIQRTEQRDSAMYRCASSPAGANVLTFGAGSRLTVL.

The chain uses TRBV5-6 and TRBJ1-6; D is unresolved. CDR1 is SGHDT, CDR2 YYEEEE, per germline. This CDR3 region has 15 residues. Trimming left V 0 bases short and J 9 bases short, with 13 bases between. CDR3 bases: TGTGCCAGCAGCTTGGCGGGGTTCGGGAGTTCACCCCTCCACTTT. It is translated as CASSLAGFGSSPLHF.

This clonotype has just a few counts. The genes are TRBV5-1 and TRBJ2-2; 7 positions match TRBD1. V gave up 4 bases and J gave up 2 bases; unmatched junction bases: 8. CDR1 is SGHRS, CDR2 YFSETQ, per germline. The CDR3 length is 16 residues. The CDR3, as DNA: TGCGCCAGCAGCCACCTCGACAGGGCTAACACCGGGGAGCTGTTTTTT. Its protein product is CASSHLDRANTGELFF. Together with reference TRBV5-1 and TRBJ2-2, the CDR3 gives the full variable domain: KAGVTQTPRYLIKTRGQQVTLSCSPISGHRSVSWYQQTPGQGLQFLFEYFSETQRNKGNFPGRFSGRQFSNSRSEMNVSTLELGDSALYLCASSHLDRANTGELFFGEGSRLTVL.

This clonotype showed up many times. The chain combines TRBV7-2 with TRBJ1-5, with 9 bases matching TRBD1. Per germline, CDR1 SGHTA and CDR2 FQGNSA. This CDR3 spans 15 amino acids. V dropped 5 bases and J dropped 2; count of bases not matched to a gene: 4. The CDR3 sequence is CASSRRDRGNQPQHF. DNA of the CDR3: TGTGCCAGCAGCCGCCGGGACAGGGGCAATCAGCCCCAGCATTTT.

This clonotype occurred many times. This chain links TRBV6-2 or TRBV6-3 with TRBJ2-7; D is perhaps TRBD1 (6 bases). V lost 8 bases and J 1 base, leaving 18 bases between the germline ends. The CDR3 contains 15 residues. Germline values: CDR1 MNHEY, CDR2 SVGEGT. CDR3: CASHEYGTKSYEQYF. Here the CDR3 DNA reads TGTGCCAGCCACGAATACGGGACAAAATCCTACGAGCAGTACTTC.

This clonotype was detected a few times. CDR3 region: CASSPEGAGGQSSYNEQFF. The CDR3 region has the DNA TGTGCCAGCAGCCCCGAGGGAGCGGGGGGCCAGAGCTCCTACAATGAGCAGTTCTTC. The J gene is TRBJ2-1, the V gene TRBV4-2; 9 nucleotides match TRBD2. The CDR3 totals 19 residues. CDR1 and CDR2 (germline): LGHNA, YNFKEQ. V lost 4 bases, J lost 0 bases, and 13 bases stayed unmatched.

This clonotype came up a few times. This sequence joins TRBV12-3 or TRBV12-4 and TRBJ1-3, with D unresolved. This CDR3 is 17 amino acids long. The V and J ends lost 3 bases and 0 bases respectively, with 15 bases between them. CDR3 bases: TGTGCCAGCAGTTTTGGAGACACACCGCCCTCTGGAAACACCATATATTTT. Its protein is CASSFGDTPPSGNTIYF.

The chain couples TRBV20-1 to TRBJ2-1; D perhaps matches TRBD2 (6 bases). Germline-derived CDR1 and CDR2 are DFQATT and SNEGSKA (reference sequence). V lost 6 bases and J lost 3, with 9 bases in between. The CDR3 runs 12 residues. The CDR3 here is CSAVGGYNEQFF. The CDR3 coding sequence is TGCAGTGCCGTGGGGGGCTACAATGAGCAGTTCTTC.

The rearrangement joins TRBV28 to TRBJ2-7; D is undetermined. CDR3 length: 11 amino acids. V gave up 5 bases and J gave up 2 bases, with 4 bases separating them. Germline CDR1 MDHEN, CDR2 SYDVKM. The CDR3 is CASSVPYEQYF. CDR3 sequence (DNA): TGTGCCAGCAGTGTACCCTACGAGCAGTACTTC.

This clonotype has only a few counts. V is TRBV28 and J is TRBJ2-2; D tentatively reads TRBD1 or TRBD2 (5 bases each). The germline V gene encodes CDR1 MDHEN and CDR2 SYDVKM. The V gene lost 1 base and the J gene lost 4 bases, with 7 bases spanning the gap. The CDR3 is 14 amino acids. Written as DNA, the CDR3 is TGTGCCAGCAGTTTATCTGGGGGCACCGGGGAGCTGTTTTTT. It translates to CASSLSGGTGELFF.

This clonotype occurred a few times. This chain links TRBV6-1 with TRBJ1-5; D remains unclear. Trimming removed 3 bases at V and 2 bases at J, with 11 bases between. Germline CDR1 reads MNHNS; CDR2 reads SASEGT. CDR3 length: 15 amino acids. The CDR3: CASSDGVWGNQPQHF. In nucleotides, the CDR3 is TGTGCCAGCAGTGACGGGGTATGGGGCAATCAGCCCCAGCATTTT.

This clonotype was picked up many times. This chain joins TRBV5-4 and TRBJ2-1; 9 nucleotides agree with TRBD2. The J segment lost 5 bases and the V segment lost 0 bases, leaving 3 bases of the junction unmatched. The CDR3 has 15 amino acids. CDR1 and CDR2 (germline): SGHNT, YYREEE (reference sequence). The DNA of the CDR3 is TGTGCCAGCAGCTTGGGGCTAGCGGGGAACAATGAGCAGTTCTTC. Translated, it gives CASSLGLAGNNEQFF.

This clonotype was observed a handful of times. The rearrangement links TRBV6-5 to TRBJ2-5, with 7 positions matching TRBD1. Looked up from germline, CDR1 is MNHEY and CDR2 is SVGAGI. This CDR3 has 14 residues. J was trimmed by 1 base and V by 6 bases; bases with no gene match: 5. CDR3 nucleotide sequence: TGTGCCAGCAGCAAGACAGGGTCCCAAGAGACCCAGTACTTC. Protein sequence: CASSKTGSQETQYF.

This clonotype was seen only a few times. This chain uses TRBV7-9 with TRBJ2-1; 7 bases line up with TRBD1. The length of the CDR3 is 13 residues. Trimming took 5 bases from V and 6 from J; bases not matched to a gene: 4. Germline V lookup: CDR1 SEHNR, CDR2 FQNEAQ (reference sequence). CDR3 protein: CASSPGTANEQFF. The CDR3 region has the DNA TGTGCCAGCAGCCCCGGGACAGCCAATGAGCAGTTCTTC. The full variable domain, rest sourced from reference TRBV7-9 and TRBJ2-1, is DTGVSQNPRHKITKRGQNVTFRCDPISEHNRLYWYRQTLGQGPEFLTYFQNEAQLEKSRLLSDRFSAERPKGSFSTLEIQRTEQGDSAMYLCASSPGTANEQFFGPGTRLTVL.

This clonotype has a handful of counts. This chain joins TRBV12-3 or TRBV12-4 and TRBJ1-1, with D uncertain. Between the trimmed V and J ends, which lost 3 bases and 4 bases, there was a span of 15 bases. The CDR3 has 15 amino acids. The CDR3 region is CASSFIDSLGTEAFF. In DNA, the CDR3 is TGTGCCAGCAGTTTTATCGACTCCCTCGGCACTGAAGCTTTCTTT.

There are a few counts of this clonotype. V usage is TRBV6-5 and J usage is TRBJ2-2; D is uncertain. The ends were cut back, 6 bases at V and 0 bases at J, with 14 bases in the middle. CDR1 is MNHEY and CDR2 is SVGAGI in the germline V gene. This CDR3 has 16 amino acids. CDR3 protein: CASRPRLVSNTGELFF. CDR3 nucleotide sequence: TGTGCCAGCAGACCAAGACTTGTATCGAACACCGGGGAGCTGTTTTTT.

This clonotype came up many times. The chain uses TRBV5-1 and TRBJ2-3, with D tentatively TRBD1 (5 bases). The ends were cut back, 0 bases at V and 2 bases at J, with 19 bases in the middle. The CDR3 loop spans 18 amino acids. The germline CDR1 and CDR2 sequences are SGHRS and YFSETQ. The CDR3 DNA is TGCGCCAGCAGCTTGGAAGCGCGTCAGGGCGGTTTCACAGATACGCAGTATTTT. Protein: CASSLEARQGGFTDTQYF.

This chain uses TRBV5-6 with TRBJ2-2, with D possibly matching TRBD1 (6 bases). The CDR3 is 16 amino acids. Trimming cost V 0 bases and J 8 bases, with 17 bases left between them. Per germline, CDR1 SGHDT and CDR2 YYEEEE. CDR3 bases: TGTGCCAGCAGCTTGGACAGGGAATGGCTTGTGGGGGAGCTGTTTTTT. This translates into CASSLDREWLVGELFF.

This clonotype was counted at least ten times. CDR3 residues: CASSLISSYNSPLHF. CDR3 DNA sequence: TGTGCCAGCAGCTTAATTAGCTCCTATAATTCACCCCTCCACTTT. V and J are TRBV7-3 and TRBJ1-6, with D hard to call. Germline values: CDR1 SGHTA, CDR2 FQGTGA. CDR3 length: 15 amino acids. The germline V and J ends were trimmed by 1 base and 0 bases, with 4 bases remaining between them.

The CDR3 protein is CASSFRGHFEGYTF. In nucleotides, the CDR3 is TGTGCCAGCAGTTTCAGGGGCCATTTTGAGGGCTACACCTTC. This sequence joins TRBV28 and TRBJ1-2; a possible D gene is TRBD1 (6 bases). CDR1 is MDHEN, CDR2 SYDVKM, per germline. Trimming removed 3 bases at V and 8 bases at J, with 16 bases between. The CDR3 length is 14 residues.

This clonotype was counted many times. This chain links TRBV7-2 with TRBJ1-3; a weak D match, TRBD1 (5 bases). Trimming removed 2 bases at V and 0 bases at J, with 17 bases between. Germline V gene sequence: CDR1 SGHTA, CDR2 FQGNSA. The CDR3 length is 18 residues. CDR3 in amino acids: CASSLLWYRSDSGNTIYF. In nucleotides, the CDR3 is TGTGCCAGCAGCTTACTGTGGTACAGGTCCGACTCTGGAAACACCATATATTTT.